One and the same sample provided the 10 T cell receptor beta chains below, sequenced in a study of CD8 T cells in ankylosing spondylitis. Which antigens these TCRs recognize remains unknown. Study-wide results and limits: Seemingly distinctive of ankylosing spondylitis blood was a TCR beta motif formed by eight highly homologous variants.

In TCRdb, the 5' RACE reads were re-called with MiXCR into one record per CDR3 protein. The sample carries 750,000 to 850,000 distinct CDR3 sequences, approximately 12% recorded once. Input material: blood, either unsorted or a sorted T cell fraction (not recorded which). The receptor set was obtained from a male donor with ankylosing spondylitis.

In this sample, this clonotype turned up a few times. This chain's CDR3 is CASTPGGYEQYF. The CDR3, as DNA: TGTGCCAGCACCCCCGGGGGCTACGAGCAGTACTTC. This chain connects TRBV3-1 to TRBJ2-7, with D maybe TRBD2 (6 bases). The CDR3 loop spans 12 amino acids. The germline CDR1 and CDR2 sequences are LGHDT and YNNKEL (reference sequence). Between the trimmed V and J ends, which lost 7 bases and 3 bases, there was a span of 10 bases.

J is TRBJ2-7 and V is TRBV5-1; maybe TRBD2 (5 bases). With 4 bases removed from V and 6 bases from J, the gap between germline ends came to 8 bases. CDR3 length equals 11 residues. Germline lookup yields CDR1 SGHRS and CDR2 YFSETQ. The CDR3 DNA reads TGCGCCAGCAGCATCGAGGGCGAGCAGTACTTC. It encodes CASSIEGEQYF.

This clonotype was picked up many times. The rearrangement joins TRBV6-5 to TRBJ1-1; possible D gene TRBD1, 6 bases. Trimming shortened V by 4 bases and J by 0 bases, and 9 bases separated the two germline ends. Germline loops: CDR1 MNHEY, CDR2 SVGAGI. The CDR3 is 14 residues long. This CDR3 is CASSFDRLNTEAFF. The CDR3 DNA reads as TGTGCCAGCAGTTTTGACAGGCTGAACACTGAAGCTTTCTTT.

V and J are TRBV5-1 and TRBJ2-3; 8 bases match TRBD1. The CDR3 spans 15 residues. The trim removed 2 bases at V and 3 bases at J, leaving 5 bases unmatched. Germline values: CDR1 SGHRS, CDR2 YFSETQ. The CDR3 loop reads CASSFQGARTDTQYF. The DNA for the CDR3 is TGCGCCAGCAGCTTTCAGGGGGCCCGAACAGATACGCAGTATTTT.

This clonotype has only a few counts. The CDR3 region has the DNA TGCAGTGTTACCGGGTCCTACACCCAGGAGCAGTACTTC. Its protein product is CSVTGSYTQEQYF. The chain uses TRBV20-1 and TRBJ2-7; D gene uncertain. Trimming removed 7 bases at V and 7 bases at J, with 20 bases between. Germline assignment: CDR1 DFQATT and CDR2 SNEGSKA (reference sequence). CDR3 length: 13 amino acids.

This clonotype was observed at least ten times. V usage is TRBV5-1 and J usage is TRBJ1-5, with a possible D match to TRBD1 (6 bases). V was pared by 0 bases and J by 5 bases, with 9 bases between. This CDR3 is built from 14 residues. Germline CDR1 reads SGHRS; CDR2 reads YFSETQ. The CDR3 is CASSLGGGDQPQHF. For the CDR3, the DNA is TGCGCCAGCAGCTTGGGGGGGGGCGATCAGCCCCAGCATTTT.

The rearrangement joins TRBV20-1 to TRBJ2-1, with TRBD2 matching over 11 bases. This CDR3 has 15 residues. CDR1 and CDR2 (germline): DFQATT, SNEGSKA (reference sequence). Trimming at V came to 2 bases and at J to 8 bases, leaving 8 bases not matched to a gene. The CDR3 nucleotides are TGCAGTGCTAGAACCGGGACTAGCGGCCGGCATGAGCAGTTCTTC. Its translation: CSARTGTSGRHEQFF.

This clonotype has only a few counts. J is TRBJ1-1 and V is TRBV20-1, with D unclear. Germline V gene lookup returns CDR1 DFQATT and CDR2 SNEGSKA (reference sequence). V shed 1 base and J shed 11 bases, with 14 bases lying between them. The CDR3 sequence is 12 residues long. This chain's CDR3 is CSARVVRAQAFF. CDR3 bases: TGCAGTGCTAGAGTCGTTAGGGCCCAGGCTTTCTTT.

Here the CDR3 reads CSAARDGDYGYTF. CDR3 coding DNA: TGCAGTGCTGCCCGGGACGGAGACTATGGCTACACCTTC. V is TRBV20-1 and J is TRBJ1-2; possible D gene TRBD1, 5 bases. Germline V gene data show CDR1 as DFQATT and CDR2 as SNEGSKA (reference sequence). The V gene lost 5 bases and the J gene lost 3 bases, with 13 bases spanning the gap. This CDR3 region has 13 residues.

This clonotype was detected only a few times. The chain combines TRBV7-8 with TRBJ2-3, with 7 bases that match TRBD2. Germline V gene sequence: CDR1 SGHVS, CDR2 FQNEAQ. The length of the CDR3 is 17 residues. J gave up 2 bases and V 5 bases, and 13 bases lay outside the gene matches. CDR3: CASSRIPAGDTTDTQYF. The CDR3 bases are TGTGCCAGCAGCCGCATCCCGGCGGGGGATACCACAGATACGCAGTATTTT. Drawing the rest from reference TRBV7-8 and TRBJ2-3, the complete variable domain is GAGVSQSPRYKVAKRGQDVALRCDPISGHVSLFWYQQALGQGPEFLTYFQNEAQLDKSGLPSDRFFAERPEGSVSTLKIQRTQQEDSAVYLCASSRIPAGDTTDTQYFGPGTRLTVL.